One sample yielded the 3 T cell receptor beta chains listed below, sequenced in a study of T and B cells in COVID-19 patients. From blood, about 250-500 ng of genomic DNA served as TRB template. BIOMED2 TRB-A/B primer pools were used in multiplex TRB PCR. MiXCR was run by TCRdb on the multiplex PCR reads, yielding one entry per CDR3 protein. Of 20,000 to 25,000 distinct CDR3 sequences in the sample, 30% to 35% are singletons; the top ten hold 2% to 2.5%. The sample consisted of blood. The receptors stem from a human donor who had recovered from COVID-19.

This clonotype is medium-sized by share. The chain uses TRBV19 and TRBJ2-3; D possibly uses TRBD1 or TRBD2 (5 bases each). There are 13 residues in the CDR3. Germline V gene data show CDR1 as LNHDA and CDR2 as SQIVND (reference sequence). The ends were cut back, 3 bases at V and 4 bases at J, with 8 bases in the middle. CDR3 in amino acids: CASSIQGPDTQYF. The CDR3 nucleotides are TGTGCCAGTAGTATCCAGGGACCAGATACGCAGTATTTT.

This clonotype was counted only a few times. The chain has TRBV12-3 or TRBV12-4 and TRBJ2-7; 9 bases are a match to TRBD1. Trimming removed 6 bases from V and 6 bases from J; junction bases left unmatched: 12. The CDR3 contains 15 residues. DNA of the CDR3: TGTGCCAGCAGCTTACAGGGGGCGCTTAGAAGCGAGCAGTACTTC. This encodes CASSLQGALRSEQYF.

This clonotype is classed as medium-sized. The rearrangement uses TRBV11-3 and TRBJ2-3; no firm D call. Looked up from germline, CDR1 is SGHNT and CDR2 is YENEEA. The CDR3 loop spans 17 amino acids. V gave up 2 bases and J gave up 6 bases, with 21 bases separating them. CDR3 protein: CASSLWQTSASLDTQYF. The DNA for the CDR3 is TGTGCCAGCAGCTTATGGCAGACGTCGGCGTCATTGGATACGCAGTATTTT.